This T cell receptor beta chain was sequenced during a study of low-dose radiotherapy and immunotherapy resistance in tumors. Study details: Each patient was administered nivolumab intravenously at 240 mg, which was a flat dose, every two weeks, along with intravenous ipilimumab at 1 mg/kg every six weeks.

Covering alpha and beta chains, TRAV- and TRBV-specific primers were used for the first-strand cDNA. TCRs were put through approximately 21 PCR cycles of amplification with Phusion. A constant-region primer and the V-primer adapter served as the primer pair. TCRdb itself ran the reads through MiXCR, one entry per CDR3 protein. This sample carries under 95,000 distinct CDR3 sequences, about a sixth of them seen once, and the ten largest clones take 2.5% to 3.5%. Trimming cost V 5 bases and J 7 bases; bases outside gene matches: 13. CDR1 and CDR2 from the germline V gene are SGHNT and YYREEE (reference sequence). This CDR3 spans 16 amino acids. Time point of the sample: before trial treatment. Eligibility criteria specified advanced solid malignancies devoid of tumor-infiltrating lymphocytes. At least ten counts were recorded for this clonotype.

This material consisted of PBMCs, taken before treatment. V gene TRBV5-4 combines with J gene TRBJ2-2; 8 bases map to TRBD2. The clonotype was recovered from a male donor with prostate cancer. CDR3 loop: CASSPPGGPRGGELFF. CDR3 nucleotides: TGTGCCAGCAGTCCCCCGGGGGGGCCTCGGGGCGGGGAGCTGTTTTTT.